This T cell receptor (beta chain) was found in a study of CD8+ T cells in alopecia areata. The CDR3 is 13 residues long. Trimming removed 7 bases at V and 2 bases at J, with 11 bases between. Germline CDR1 reads SNHLY; CDR2 reads FYNNEI. General study findings and limits: Compared with normal scalp, lesional scalp had higher clonality and more expanded CD8+ clones.

Regarding this clone: Its antigen is unknown.

It was cDNA, reverse transcribed from extracted RNA, that served as the sequencing template. Assay used: immunoSEQ multiplex PCR; TCRdb lists only in-frame clones, some missing. The sample includes about 110,000 clones, roughly 59% seen only once; the top ten take roughly 20%. The chain carries TRBV2 and TRBJ1-2; a possible D gene is TRBD1 (5 bases). The sequenced sample was CD8+ T cells sorted from blood. The origin of this receptor is a human donor in good health. The CDR3 protein is CASTWGGNYGYTF. CDR3 DNA sequence: TGTGCCAGCACATGGGGGGGGAACTATGGCTACACCTTC.